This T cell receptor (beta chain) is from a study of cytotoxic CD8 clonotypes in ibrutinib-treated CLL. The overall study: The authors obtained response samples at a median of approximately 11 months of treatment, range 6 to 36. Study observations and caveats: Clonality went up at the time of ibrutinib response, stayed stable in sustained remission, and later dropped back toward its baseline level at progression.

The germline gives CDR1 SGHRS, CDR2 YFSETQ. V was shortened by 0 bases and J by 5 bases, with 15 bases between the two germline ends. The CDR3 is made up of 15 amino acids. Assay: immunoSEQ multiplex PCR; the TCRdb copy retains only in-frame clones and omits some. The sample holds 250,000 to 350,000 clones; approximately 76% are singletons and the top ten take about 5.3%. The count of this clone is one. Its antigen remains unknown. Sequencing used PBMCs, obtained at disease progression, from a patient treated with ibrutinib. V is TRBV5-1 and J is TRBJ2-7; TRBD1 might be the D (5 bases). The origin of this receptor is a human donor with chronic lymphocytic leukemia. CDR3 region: CASSLGWFREDEQYF. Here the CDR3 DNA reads TGCGCCAGCAGCTTGGGATGGTTCAGGGAAGACGAGCAGTACTTC.